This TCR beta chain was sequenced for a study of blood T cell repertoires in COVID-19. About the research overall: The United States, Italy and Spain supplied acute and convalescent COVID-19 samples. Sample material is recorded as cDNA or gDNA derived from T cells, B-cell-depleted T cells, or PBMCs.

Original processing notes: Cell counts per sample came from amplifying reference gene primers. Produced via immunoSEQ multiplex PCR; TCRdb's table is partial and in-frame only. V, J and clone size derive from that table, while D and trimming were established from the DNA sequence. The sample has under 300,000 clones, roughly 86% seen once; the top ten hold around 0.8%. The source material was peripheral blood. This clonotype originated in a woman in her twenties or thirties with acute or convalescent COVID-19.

CDR3 sequence reads: CAITASGSLYNEQFF. In nucleotides, the CDR3 is TGTGCCATCACCGCTAGCGGGAGCCTTTACAATGAGCAGTTCTTC. The rearrangement links TRBV10-3 to TRBJ2-1; 10 nucleotides line up with TRBD2. J gave up 4 bases and V 7 bases, and 7 bases lay outside the gene matches. Germline CDR1 reads ENHRY; CDR2 reads SYGVKD. The CDR3 consists of 15 residues.